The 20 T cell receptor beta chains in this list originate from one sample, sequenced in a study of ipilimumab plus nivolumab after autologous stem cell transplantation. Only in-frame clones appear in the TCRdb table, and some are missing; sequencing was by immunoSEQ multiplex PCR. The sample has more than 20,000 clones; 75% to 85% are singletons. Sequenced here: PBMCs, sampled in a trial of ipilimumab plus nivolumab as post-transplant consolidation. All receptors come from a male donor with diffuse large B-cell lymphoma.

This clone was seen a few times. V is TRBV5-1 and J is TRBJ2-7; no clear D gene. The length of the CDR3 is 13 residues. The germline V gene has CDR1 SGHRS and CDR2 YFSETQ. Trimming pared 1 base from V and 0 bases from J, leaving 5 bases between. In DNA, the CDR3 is TGCGCCAGCAGCTTGCCGAACTCCTACGAGCAGTACTTC. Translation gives CASSLPNSYEQYF.

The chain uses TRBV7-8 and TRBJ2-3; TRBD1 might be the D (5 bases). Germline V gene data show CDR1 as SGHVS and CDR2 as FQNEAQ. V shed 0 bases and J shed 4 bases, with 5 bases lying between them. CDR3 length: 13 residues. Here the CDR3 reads CASSLAGPDTQYF. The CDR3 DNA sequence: TGTGCCAGCAGCTTAGCGGGGCCAGATACGCAGTATTTT.

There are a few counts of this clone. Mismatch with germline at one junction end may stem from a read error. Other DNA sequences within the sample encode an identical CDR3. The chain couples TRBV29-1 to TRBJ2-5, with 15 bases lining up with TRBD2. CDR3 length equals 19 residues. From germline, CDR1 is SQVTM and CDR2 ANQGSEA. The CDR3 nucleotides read TGCCGCGTTGCCGGGGGGGGGACTAGCGGGGGGACCAGCCAAGAGACCCAGTACTTC. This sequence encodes CRVAGGGTSGGTSQETQYF.

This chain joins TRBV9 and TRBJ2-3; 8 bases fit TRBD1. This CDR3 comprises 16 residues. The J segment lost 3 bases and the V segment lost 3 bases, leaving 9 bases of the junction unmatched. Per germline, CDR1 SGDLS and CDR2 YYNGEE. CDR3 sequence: CASSAEDREWTDTQYF. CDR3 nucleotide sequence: TGTGCCAGCAGCGCAGAGGACAGGGAATGGACAGATACGCAGTATTTT.

The CDR3 nucleotides are TGTGCCAGCAGCTTGAGTCCCCCTACTTCAAATGAAAAACTGTTTTTT. Translated, it gives CASSLSPPTSNEKLFF. V gene TRBV5-6 combines with J gene TRBJ1-4, with no clear D. CDR3 length: 16 residues. The germline CDR1 and CDR2 sequences are SGHDT and YYEEEE. V was pared by 1 base and J by 5 bases, with 15 bases between.

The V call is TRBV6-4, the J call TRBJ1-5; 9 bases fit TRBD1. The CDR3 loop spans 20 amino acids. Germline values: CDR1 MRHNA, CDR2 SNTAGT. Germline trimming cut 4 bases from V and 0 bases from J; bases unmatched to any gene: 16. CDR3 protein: CASSARRGQGQEYSNQPQHF. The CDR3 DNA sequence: TGTGCCAGCAGTGCTCGTAGGGGACAGGGCCAGGAATATAGCAATCAGCCCCAGCATTTT.

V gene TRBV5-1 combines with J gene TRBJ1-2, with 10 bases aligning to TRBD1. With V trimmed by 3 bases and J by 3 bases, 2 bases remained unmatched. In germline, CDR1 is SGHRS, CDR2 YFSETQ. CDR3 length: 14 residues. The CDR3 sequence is CASSSGTGDYGYTF. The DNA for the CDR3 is TGCGCCAGCAGCTCCGGGACAGGGGACTATGGCTACACCTTC.

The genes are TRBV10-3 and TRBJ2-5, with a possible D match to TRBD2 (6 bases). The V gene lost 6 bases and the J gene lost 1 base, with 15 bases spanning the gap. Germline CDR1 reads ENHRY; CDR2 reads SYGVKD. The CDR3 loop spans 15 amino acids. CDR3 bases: TGTGCCATCAGCGCTAGCGATTCCGCCCAAGAGACCCAGTACTTC. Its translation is CAISASDSAQETQYF.

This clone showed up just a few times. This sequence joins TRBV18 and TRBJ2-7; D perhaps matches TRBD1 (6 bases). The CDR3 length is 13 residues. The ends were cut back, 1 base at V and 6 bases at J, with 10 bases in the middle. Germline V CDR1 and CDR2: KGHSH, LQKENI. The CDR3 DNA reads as TGTGCCAGCTCACCACAGGGACATGGCGAGCAGTACTTC. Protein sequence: CASSPQGHGEQYF. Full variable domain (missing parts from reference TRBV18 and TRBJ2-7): NAGVMQNPRHLVRRRGQEARLRCSPMKGHSHVYWYRQLPEEGLKFMVYLQKENIIDESGMPKERFSAEFPKEGPSILRIQQVVRGDSAAYFCASSPQGHGEQYFGPGTRLTVT.

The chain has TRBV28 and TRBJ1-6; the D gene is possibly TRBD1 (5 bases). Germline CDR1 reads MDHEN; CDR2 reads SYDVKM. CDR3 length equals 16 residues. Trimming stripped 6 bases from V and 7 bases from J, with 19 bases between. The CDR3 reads CASSPVRGGMNSPLHF. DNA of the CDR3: TGTGCCAGCAGCCCCGTAAGGGGTGGGATGAATTCACCCCTCCACTTT.

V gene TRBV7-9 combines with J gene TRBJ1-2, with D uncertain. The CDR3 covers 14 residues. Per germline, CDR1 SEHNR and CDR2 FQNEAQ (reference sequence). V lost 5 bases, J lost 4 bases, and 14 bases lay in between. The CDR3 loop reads CASSPQASSYGYTF. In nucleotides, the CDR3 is TGTGCCAGCAGCCCCCAGGCGTCCTCCTATGGCTACACCTTC.

The CDR3 DNA is TGTGCCAGCCTACTAGCAGGGGGCGATGAGCAGTTCTTC. Protein sequence: CASLLAGGDEQFF. The gene calls are TRBV21-1 and TRBJ2-1; no DNA check was done on the table's D call, TRBD1. TRBV21-1 is labeled a pseudogene. CDR3 length: 13 residues.

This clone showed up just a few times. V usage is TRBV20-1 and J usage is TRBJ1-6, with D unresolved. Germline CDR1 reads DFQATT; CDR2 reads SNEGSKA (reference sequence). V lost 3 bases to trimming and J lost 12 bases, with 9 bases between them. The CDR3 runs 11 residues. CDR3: CSASSRGPLHF. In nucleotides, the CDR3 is TGCAGTGCTAGTTCCCGGGGACCCCTCCACTTT.

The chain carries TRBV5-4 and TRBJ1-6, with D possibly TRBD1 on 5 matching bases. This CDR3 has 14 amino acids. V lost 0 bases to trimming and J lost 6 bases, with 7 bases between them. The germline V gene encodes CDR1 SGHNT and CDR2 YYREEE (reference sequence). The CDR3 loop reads CASSLGQRNSPLHF. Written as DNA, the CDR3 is TGTGCCAGCAGCTTGGGACAGCGTAATTCACCCCTCCACTTT.

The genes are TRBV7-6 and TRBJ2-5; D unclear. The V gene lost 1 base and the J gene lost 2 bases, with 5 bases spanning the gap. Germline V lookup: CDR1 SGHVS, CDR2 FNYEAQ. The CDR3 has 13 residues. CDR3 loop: CASSLGPQETQYF. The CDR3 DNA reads TGTGCCAGCAGCTTAGGACCACAAGAGACCCAGTACTTC.

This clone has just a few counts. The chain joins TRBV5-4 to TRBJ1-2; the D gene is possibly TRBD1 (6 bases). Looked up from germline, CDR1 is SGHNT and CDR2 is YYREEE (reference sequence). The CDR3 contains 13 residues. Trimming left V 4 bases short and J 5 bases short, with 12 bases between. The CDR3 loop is CASSTSGEYGYTF. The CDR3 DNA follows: TGTGCCAGCAGCACCTCAGGGGAATATGGCTACACCTTC.

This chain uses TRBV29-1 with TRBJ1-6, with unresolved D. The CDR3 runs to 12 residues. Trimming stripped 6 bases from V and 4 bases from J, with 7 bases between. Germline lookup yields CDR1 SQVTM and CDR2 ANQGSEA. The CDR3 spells CSVQTYNSPLHF. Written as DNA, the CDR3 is TGCAGCGTACAGACTTATAATTCACCCCTCCACTTT.

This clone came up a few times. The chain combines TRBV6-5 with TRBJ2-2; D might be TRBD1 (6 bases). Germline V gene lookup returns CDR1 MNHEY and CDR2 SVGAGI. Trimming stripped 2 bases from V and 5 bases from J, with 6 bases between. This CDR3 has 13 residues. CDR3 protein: CASSYRGTGELFF. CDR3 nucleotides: TGTGCCAGCAGTTACAGGGGGACCGGGGAGCTGTTTTTT.

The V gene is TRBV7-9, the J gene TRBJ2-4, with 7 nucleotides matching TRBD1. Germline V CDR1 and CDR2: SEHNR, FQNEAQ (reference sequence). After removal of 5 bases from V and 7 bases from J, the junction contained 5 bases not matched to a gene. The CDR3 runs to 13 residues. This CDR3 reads CASSTTGINIQYF. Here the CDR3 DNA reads TGTGCCAGCAGCACGACAGGGATCAACATTCAGTACTTC. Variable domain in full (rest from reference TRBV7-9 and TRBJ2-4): DTGVSQNPRHKITKRGQNVTFRCDPISEHNRLYWYRQTLGQGPEFLTYFQNEAQLEKSRLLSDRFSAERPKGSFSTLEIQRTEQGDSAMYLCASSTTGINIQYFGAGTRLSVL.

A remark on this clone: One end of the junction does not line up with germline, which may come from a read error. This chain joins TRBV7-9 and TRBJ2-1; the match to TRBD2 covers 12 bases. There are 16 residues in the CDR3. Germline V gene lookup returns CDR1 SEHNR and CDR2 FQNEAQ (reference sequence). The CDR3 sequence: CASSIASGGAGNEQFF. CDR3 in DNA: TGTGCCAGCAGCATAGCTAGCGGGGGGGCCGGGAATGAGCAGTTCTTC.